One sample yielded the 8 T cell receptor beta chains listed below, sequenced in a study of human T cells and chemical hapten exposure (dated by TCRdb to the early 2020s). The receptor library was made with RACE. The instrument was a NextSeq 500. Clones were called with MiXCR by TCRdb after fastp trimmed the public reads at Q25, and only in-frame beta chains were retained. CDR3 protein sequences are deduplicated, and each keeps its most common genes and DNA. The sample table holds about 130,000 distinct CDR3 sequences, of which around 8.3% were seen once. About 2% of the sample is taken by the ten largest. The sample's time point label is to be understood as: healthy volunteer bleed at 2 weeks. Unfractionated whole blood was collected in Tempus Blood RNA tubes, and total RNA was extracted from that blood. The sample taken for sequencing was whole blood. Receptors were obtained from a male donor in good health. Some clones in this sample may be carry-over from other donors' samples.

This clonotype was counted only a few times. The CDR3 DNA is TGTGCCAGCAGTCCCTCCGACAGCAACACTGAAGCTTTCTTT. Translating gives CASSPSDSNTEAFF. The V and J genes are TRBV6-5 and TRBJ1-1, with TRBD1 as a possible D gene (5 bases). Trimming shortened V by 5 bases and J by 2 bases, and 12 bases separated the two germline ends. The CDR3 runs to 14 residues. Per germline, CDR1 MNHEY and CDR2 SVGAGI.

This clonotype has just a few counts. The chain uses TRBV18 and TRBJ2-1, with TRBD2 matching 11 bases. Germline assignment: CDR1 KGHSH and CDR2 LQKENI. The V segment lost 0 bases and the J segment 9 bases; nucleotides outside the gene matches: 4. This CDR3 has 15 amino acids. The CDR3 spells CASSPPASGGIEQFF. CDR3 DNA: TGTGCCAGCTCACCACCTGCTAGCGGGGGGATTGAGCAGTTCTTC. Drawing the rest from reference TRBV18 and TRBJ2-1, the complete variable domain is NAGVMQNPRHLVRRRGQEARLRCSPMKGHSHVYWYRQLPEEGLKFMVYLQKENIIDESGMPKERFSAEFPKEGPSILRIQQVVRGDSAAYFCASSPPASGGIEQFFGPGTRLTVL.

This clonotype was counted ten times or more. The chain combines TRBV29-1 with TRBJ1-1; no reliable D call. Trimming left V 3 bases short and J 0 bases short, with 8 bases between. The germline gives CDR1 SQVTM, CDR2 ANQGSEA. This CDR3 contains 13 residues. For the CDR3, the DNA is TGCAGCGTTGACGGGCAGTTGAACACTGAAGCTTTCTTT. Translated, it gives CSVDGQLNTEAFF.

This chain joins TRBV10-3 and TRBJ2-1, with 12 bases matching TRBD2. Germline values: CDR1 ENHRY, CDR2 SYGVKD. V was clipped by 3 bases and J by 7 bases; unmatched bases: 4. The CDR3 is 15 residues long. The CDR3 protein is CAISETSGGTNEQFF. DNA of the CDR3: TGTGCCATCAGTGAAACTAGCGGGGGGACTAATGAGCAGTTCTTC.

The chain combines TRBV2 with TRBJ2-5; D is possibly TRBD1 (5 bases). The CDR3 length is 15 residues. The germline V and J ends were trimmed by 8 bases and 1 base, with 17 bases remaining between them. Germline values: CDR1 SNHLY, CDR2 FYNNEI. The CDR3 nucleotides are TGTGCCAGCTGGGGCCCCACCGGATTCCAAGAGACCCAGTACTTC. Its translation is CASWGPTGFQETQYF.

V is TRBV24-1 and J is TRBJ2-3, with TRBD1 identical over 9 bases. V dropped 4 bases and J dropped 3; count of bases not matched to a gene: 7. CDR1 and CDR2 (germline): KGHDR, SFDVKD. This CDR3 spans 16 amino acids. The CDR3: CATSDPGTGRTDTQYF. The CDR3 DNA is TGTGCCACCAGTGACCCCGGGACAGGGAGGACAGATACGCAGTATTTT.

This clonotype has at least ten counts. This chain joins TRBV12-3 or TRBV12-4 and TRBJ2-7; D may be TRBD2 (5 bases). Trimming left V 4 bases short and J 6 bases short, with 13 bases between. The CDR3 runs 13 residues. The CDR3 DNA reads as TGTGCCAGCAGTTACGAGGGTTCAGGCGAGCAGTACTTC. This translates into CASSYEGSGEQYF.

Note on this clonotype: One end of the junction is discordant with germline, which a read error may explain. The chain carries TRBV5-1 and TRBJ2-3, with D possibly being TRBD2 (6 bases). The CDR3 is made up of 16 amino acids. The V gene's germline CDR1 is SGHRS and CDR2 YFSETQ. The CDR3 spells CTSSLRGPPWADTQYF. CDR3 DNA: TGCACCAGCAGCCTGCGGGGACCGCCCTGGGCAGATACGCAGTATTTT.